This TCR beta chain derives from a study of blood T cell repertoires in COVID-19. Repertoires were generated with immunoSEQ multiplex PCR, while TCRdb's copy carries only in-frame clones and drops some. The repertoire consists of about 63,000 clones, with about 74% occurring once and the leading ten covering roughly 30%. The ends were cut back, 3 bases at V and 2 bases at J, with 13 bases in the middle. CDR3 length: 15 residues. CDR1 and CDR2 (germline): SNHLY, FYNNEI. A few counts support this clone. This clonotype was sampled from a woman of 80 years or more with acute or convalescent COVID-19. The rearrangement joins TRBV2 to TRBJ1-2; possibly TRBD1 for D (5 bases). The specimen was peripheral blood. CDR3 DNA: TGTGCCAGCAGTGACCCTCCCAGGGTGAACTATGGCTACACCTTC. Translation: CASSDPPRVNYGYTF.